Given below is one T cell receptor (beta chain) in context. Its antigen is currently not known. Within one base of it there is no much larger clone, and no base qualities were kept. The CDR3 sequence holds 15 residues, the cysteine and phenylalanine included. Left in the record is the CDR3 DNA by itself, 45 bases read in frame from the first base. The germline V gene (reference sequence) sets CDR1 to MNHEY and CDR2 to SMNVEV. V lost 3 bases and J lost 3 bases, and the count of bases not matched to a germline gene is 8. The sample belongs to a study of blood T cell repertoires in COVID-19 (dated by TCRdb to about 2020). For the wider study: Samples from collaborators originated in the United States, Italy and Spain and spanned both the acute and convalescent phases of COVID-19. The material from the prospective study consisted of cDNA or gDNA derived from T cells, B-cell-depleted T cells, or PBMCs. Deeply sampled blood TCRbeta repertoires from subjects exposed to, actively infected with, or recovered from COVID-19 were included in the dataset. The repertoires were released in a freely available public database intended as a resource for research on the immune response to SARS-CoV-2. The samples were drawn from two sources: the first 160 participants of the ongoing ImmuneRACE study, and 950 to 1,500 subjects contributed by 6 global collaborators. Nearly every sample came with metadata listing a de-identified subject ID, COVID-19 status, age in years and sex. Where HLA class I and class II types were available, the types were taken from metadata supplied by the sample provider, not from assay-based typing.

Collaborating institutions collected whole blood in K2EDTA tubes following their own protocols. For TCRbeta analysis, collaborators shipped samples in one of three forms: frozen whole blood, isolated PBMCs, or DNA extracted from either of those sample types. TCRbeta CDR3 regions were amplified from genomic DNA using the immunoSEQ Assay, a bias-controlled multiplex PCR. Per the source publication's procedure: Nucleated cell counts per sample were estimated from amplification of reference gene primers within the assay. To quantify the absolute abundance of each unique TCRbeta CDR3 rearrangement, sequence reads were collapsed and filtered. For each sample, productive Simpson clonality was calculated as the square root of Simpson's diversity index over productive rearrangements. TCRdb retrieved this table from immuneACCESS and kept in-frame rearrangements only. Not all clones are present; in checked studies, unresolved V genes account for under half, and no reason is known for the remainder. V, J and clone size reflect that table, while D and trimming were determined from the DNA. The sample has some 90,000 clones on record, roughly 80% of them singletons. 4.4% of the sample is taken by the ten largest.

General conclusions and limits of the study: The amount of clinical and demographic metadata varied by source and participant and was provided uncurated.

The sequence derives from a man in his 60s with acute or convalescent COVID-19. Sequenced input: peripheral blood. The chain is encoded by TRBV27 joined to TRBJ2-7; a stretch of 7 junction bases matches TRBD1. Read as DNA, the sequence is TGTGCCAGCAGTTTTTTGGGCGACAGGGACTACGAGCAGTACTTC. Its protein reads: CASSFLGDRDYEQYF.